This TCR beta chain comes out of a study of early T cells in non-severe SARS-CoV-2 infection. Background on the study: It was bulk RNA from unsorted whole blood that was sequenced, and the chains were unpaired.

Separate cDNA molecules each had unique molecular identifiers attached to them. TCRdb fed the 5' RACE reads into MiXCR, producing one record per CDR3 protein. The sample gives about 64,000 distinct CDR3 sequences, over 4% of which show up once; approximately 5% is in the top ten. This clonotype came up many times. The CDR3 length is 15 residues. CDR1 and CDR2 (germline): KGHSH, LQKENI. V lost 4 bases and J 1 base, leaving 10 bases between the germline ends. Sequenced: whole blood. The gene calls are TRBV18 and TRBJ2-2; the D gene is possibly TRBD1 (6 bases). The sequence was obtained from an adult who was a healthcare worker with PCR-confirmed SARS-CoV-2 infection or an uninfected control (not recorded which). The CDR3 region has the DNA TGTGCCAGCTCACTCCGGACAGTGAACACCGGGGAGCTGTTTTTT. Translated, it gives CASSLRTVNTGELFF.